This entry lists 18 T cell receptor beta chains sequenced from one sample in a study of blood T cell repertoires in COVID-19. Profiling relied on immunoSEQ multiplex PCR, and the TCRdb table lists in-frame clones only, not all of them. The sample lists roughly 60,000 clones; almost 85% were seen once. Sequencing input: peripheral blood. The receptors come from a man in his fifties or sixties with acute or convalescent COVID-19.

The CDR3 is CASSLASGGTEAFF. DNA of the CDR3: TGTGCCAGCAGCTTAGCGTCAGGGGGCACTGAAGCTTTCTTT. V is TRBV7-9 and J is TRBJ1-1, with TRBD1 identical over 7 bases. CDR3 size: 14 residues. CDR1 SEHNR and CDR2 FQNEAQ come from the germline V gene (reference sequence). J was trimmed by 4 bases and V by 0 bases; bases with no gene match: 2. The full variable domain, with the rest looked up from reference TRBV7-9 and TRBJ1-1, is DTGVSQNPRHKITKRGQNVTFRCDPISEHNRLYWYRQTLGQGPEFLTYFQNEAQLEKSRLLSDRFSAERPKGSFSTLEIQRTEQGDSAMYLCASSLASGGTEAFFGQGTRLTVV.

The J gene is TRBJ2-6, the V gene TRBV18, with D maybe TRBD2 (5 bases). The ends were cut back, 3 bases at V and 0 bases at J, with 12 bases in the middle. The CDR3 spans 17 residues. Germline values: CDR1 KGHSH, CDR2 LQKENI. The CDR3 nucleotides are TGTGCCAGCTCACCTTCTTTCAGCGGCTCTGGGGCCAACGTCCTGACTTTC. As protein: CASSPSFSGSGANVLTF.

In nucleotides, the CDR3 is TGCGCCAGCAGCCCACGGACAGGGCTGAGCTCCTACAATGAGCAGTTCTTC. This gives the protein CASSPRTGLSSYNEQFF. The chain recombines TRBV5-1 with TRBJ2-1, with 8 bases that match TRBD1. Losses at the gene ends were 4 bases for V and 0 bases for J; bases not matched to a gene: 9. This CDR3 region has 17 residues. Germline CDR1 SGHRS, CDR2 YFSETQ.

V is TRBV7-9 and J is TRBJ1-2, with TRBD1 matching over 10 bases. The V gene end was trimmed by 5 bases and the J gene end by 4 bases; junction bases not matched to a gene: 10. Germline V gene data show CDR1 as SEHNR and CDR2 as FQNEAQ (reference sequence). This CDR3 is built from 16 residues. CDR3 sequence: CASSPGPGQGFYGYTF. The DNA of the CDR3 is TGTGCCAGCAGCCCAGGACCGGGACAGGGGTTCTATGGCTACACCTTC.

V gene TRBV4-1 combines with J gene TRBJ2-7; TRBD1 matches at 7 bases. CDR3 size: 14 residues. V was clipped by 3 bases and J by 3 bases; unmatched bases: 5. Germline values: CDR1 MGHRA, CDR2 YSYEKL. The CDR3: CASSQRTGDYEQYF. The DNA of the CDR3 is TGCGCCAGCAGCCAGAGGACAGGCGACTACGAGCAGTACTTC.

The rearrangement links TRBV19 to TRBJ2-1; D unresolved. Germline V CDR1 and CDR2: LNHDA, SQIVND (reference sequence). Trimming took 0 bases from V and 4 from J, leaving 10 bases between them. This CDR3 comprises 15 residues. The CDR3 protein is CASSIDGGGYNEQFF. DNA of the CDR3: TGTGCCAGTAGTATAGACGGCGGTGGTTACAATGAGCAGTTCTTC.

The chain links TRBV29-1 to TRBJ2-1, with 9 bases matching TRBD1. CDR3 length equals 15 residues. V trimming: 6 bases; J trimming: 4 bases; junction bases outside the gene matches: 10. CDR1 and CDR2 (germline): SQVTM, ANQGSEA. The CDR3 sequence: CSVNMNRGLYNEQFF. The CDR3 region has the DNA TGCAGCGTCAACATGAACAGGGGGCTATACAATGAGCAGTTCTTC.

The rearrangement joins TRBV5-1 to TRBJ2-7; D might be TRBD2 (6 bases). Trimming took off 0 bases at V and 2 bases at J, with 24 bases between the two ends. Germline V lookup: CDR1 SGHRS, CDR2 YFSETQ. This CDR3 region has 19 residues. The CDR3 here is CASSLGNLGLGGDTYEQYF. The CDR3 bases are TGCGCCAGCAGCTTGGGTAATTTGGGACTGGGCGGGGATACCTACGAGCAGTACTTC. The variable domain in full, completed from reference TRBV5-1 and TRBJ2-7, reads KAGVTQTPRYLIKTRGQQVTLSCSPISGHRSVSWYQQTPGQGLQFLFEYFSETQRNKGNFPGRFSGRQFSNSRSEMNVSTLELGDSALYLCASSLGNLGLGGDTYEQYFGPGTRLTVT.

The genes are TRBV15 and TRBJ2-7, with 9 bases lining up with TRBD1. In germline, CDR1 is LNHNV, CDR2 YYDKDF (reference sequence). J gave up 3 bases and V 0 bases, and 3 bases lay outside the gene matches. The CDR3 runs 15 residues. The CDR3 nucleotides read TGTGCCACCAGCAGAGAGGAGACAGGGGGCTACGAGCAGTACTTC. It codes for CATSREETGGYEQYF.

This clone was picked up a small number of times. The rearrangement uses TRBV5-4 and TRBJ1-6; TRBD1 is a possible D gene (5 bases). V lost 7 bases and J 7 bases, leaving 15 bases between the germline ends. Germline values: CDR1 SGHNT, CDR2 YYREEE (reference sequence). The length of the CDR3 is 14 residues. The CDR3 nucleotides read TGTGCCAGCGGTTCGCGGGGCGCGAATTCACCCCTCCACTTT. Protein product: CASGSRGANSPLHF.

This clone has a single count. The chain uses TRBV7-3 and TRBJ2-7; 9 positions match TRBD1. Germline assignment: CDR1 SGHTA and CDR2 FQGTGA. This CDR3 has 14 residues. With 4 bases clipped from V and 6 bases from J, the junction kept 7 bases outside the gene matches. The CDR3 nucleotides read TGTGCCAGCAGCTCCGGGACAGGGTGGTCCGAGCAGTACTTC. Protein product: CASSSGTGWSEQYF.

The CDR3 is CSVEGVGAVGGYTF. CDR3 in DNA: TGCAGCGTTGAAGGGGTAGGGGCCGTGGGGGGCTACACCTTC. The rearrangement uses TRBV29-1 and TRBJ1-2; maybe TRBD1 (5 bases). Germline values: CDR1 SQVTM, CDR2 ANQGSEA. This CDR3 comprises 14 residues. V lost 1 base, J lost 8 bases, and 17 bases lay in between.

V gene TRBV5-1 combines with J gene TRBJ2-3, with 7 positions matching TRBD1. V lost 0 bases, J lost 4 bases, and 5 bases stayed unmatched. The CDR3 spans 15 residues. The germline V gene has CDR1 SGHRS and CDR2 YFSETQ. As DNA, the CDR3 is TGCGCCAGCAGCTTGGCAGGACAGGCTCCAGATACGCAGTATTTT. This codes for CASSLAGQAPDTQYF.

The chain is built from TRBV5-1 and TRBJ1-2; 8 bases map to TRBD1. V lost 4 bases to trimming and J lost 0 bases; unmatched junction nucleotides: 11. CDR1 is SGHRS and CDR2 is YFSETQ in the germline V gene. The CDR3 has 17 residues. CDR3 DNA: TGCGCCAGCAGCCTACGGACAGGGAGCCCCGCTAACTATGGCTACACCTTC. Its protein product is CASSLRTGSPANYGYTF.

The chain links TRBV7-6 to TRBJ1-5; 8 bases align to TRBD1. Germline assignment: CDR1 SGHVS and CDR2 FNYEAQ. The CDR3 covers 16 residues. J was trimmed by 9 bases and V by 1 base; bases with no gene match: 11. The CDR3 DNA follows: TGTGCCAGCAGCTTAGGTGGCAGGGGGCAAGGTTTGCCCCAGCATTTT. Translated, it gives CASSLGGRGQGLPQHF.

The gene calls are TRBV19 and TRBJ2-6; D remains ambiguous. Per germline, CDR1 LNHDA and CDR2 SQIVND (reference sequence). V lost 6 bases to trimming and J lost 2 bases, with 11 bases between them. The CDR3 has 15 residues. This CDR3 reads CASRLTPTGANVLTF. The CDR3 region has the DNA TGTGCCAGTAGGTTGACACCAACTGGGGCCAACGTCCTGACTTTC.

Only a few counts were recorded for this clone. This chain links TRBV2 with TRBJ1-1; no definite D call. The V end lost 4 bases, the J end lost 5 bases, and 14 bases lay between the germline ends. Germline V CDR1 and CDR2: SNHLY, FYNNEI. CDR3 size: 14 residues. CDR3 loop: CASSARTFRTEAFF. CDR3 nucleotides: TGTGCCAGCAGTGCAAGAACCTTCAGGACTGAAGCTTTCTTT.

V and J are TRBV24-1 and TRBJ2-3; D is possibly TRBD1 (6 bases). CDR3 length equals 15 residues. Trimming removed 3 bases at V and 4 bases at J, with 13 bases between. Looked up from germline, CDR1 is KGHDR and CDR2 is SFDVKD. The CDR3 sequence is CATSDEAGAADTQYF. The CDR3 nucleotides are TGTGCCACCAGTGATGAGGCAGGGGCGGCAGATACGCAGTATTTT.